This TCR beta chain comes out of a study of cytomegalovirus exposure and HLA in healthy donors. PCR primers comprised 60 Vbeta and 13 Jbeta primers. Measured with immunoSEQ multiplex PCR; TCRdb has only the in-frame clones, and not every one. The sample lists more than 100,000 clones; roughly 70% were seen once. V lost 0 bases to trimming and J lost 6 bases, with 12 bases between them. CDR1 and CDR2 from the germline V gene are MNHNY and SVGAGI (reference sequence). The CDR3 is 15 amino acids. Sequenced sample: PBMCs. The rearrangement joins TRBV6-6 to TRBJ2-1, with a tentative D call TRBD1 (5 bases). The sequence was collected from a woman in her 50s in good health and CMV-seronegative. The CDR3 nucleotides read TGTGCCAGCAGTTACTCGACAGCGCACGGCAATGAGCAGTTCTTC. It encodes CASSYSTAHGNEQFF.